The rows below give T cell receptor beta chains drawn from one sample of a study of shared clonotypes between healthy human individuals. The table came from immunoSEQ multiplex PCR; TCRdb's copy has only in-frame clones and leaves some out. This table has about 2.4 million clones, approximately 94% appearing once. Source material: naive CD4+ T cells sorted from blood. The source of these receptors is a man aged 18 to 29 in good health. CDR3s include the opening cysteine and the closing phenylalanine or tryptophan. The D gene is left open where the match is weak. Size values are once, few and many counts, or a class for expanded clones, and some rows have none.

j_call clone_size cdr3_length d_call v_call cdr3_aa cdr3_nt
TRBJ1-1 - 14 - TRBV15 CATSRNLGQAEAFF TGTGCCACCAGCAGGAACCTAGGGCAGGCTGAAGCTTTCTTT
TRBJ2-7 - 14 - TRBV27 CASSSRDTSYEQYF TGTGCCAGCAGTAGCCGGGACACGTCCTACGAGCAGTACTTC
TRBJ1-4 - 15 - TRBV10-3 CAISDSSVANEKLFF TGTGCCATCAGTGATTCATCGGTGGCTAATGAAAAACTGTTTTTT
TRBJ2-3 - 9 - TRBV6-1 CASVRAQYF TGTGCCAGCGTTAGGGCGCAGTATTTT
TRBJ1-5 - 15 - TRBV6-5 CASSLDPHSNQPQHF TGTGCCAGCAGTCTTGACCCGCATAGCAATCAGCCCCAGCATTTT
TRBJ1-3 - 15 - TRBV2 CASSGLGGSGNTIYF TGTGCCAGCAGTGGGTTGGGGGGATCTGGAAACACCATATATTTT
TRBJ1-4 - 18 TRBD1 TRBV30 CAWTPSLGQGATNEKLFF TGTGCCTGGACTCCATCTTTGGGACAGGGGGCAACTAATGAAAAACTGTTTTTT
TRBJ2-7 - 12 - TRBV6-5 CASRPRADEQYF TGTGCCAGCAGGCCAAGGGCGGACGAGCAGTACTTC
TRBJ2-2 - 17 TRBD1 TRBV28 CASRLRRTGTDTGELFF TGTGCCAGCAGGCTCCGTCGGACAGGGACAGACACCGGGGAGCTGTTTTTT
TRBJ2-3 - 16 - TRBV19 CASSSPGLEAIDTQYF TGTGCCAGTAGTAGTCCGGGACTCGAAGCAATAGATACGCAGTATTTT
TRBJ2-5 - 17 TRBD2 TRBV10-3 CAISDIEKGTSRETQYF TGTGCCATCAGTGATATTGAAAAGGGGACTAGTAGAGAGACCCAGTACTTC
TRBJ2-1 - 13 TRBD1 TRBV7-3 CASSFMQGDEQFF TGTGCCAGCAGCTTCATGCAGGGGGATGAGCAGTTCTTC
TRBJ2-1 - 14 TRBD2 TRBV10-3 CAIESSGRTNEQFF TGTGCCATCGAATCTAGCGGGAGGACCAATGAGCAGTTCTTC
TRBJ2-2 - 18 - TRBV9 CASSGDPLGTTYTGELFF TGTGCCAGCAGCGGAGACCCCCTAGGGACCACTTACACCGGGGAGCTGTTTTTT
TRBJ2-1 - 15 TRBD1 TRBV7-8 CASSFGQGPYNEQFF TGTGCCAGCAGCTTCGGACAGGGGCCGTACAATGAGCAGTTCTTC
TRBJ2-3 - 16 - TRBV6-1 CASSARTHKYTDTQYF TGTGCCAGCAGTGCCCGGACTCATAAGTACACAGATACGCAGTATTTT
TRBJ2-5 - 15 - TRBV14 CASSPQAGNQETQYF TGTGCCAGCAGCCCCCAGGCAGGGAACCAAGAGACCCAGTACTTC
TRBJ1-1 - 14 - TRBV11-1 CASTTDRLNTEAFF TGTGCCAGCACCACCGACCGATTGAACACTGAAGCTTTCTTT
TRBJ2-6 once 16 - TRBV7-2 CASSVAWSSGANVLTF TGTGCCAGCAGCGTCGCCTGGAGCTCTGGGGCCAACGTCCTGACTTTC
TRBJ2-1 - 17 TRBD2 TRBV5-8 CASSLLGGRVSYNEQFF TGTGCCAGCAGCTTGTTAGGCGGGAGGGTTTCCTACAATGAGCAGTTCTTC
TRBJ1-2 - 16 TRBD1 TRBV7-9 CASSLVGDRGNYGYTF TGTGCCAGCAGCTTAGTAGGGGACAGGGGGAACTATGGCTACACCTTC
TRBJ2-5 - 14 TRBD1 TRBV5-4 CASSPGGVDETQYF TGTGCCAGCAGCCCAGGGGGTGTGGACGAGACCCAGTACTTC
TRBJ2-1 - 14 TRBD1 TRBV5-1 CASSTDRGHNEQFF TGCGCCAGCAGCACCGACAGGGGGCACAATGAGCAGTTCTTC
TRBJ1-5 - 16 - TRBV6-6 CASNEEAVGRGQPQHF TGTGCCAGCAACGAAGAGGCCGTGGGACGTGGCCAGCCCCAGCATTTT
TRBJ1-5 - 13 - TRBV7-3 CASRKGRRQPQHF TGTGCCAGCAGAAAGGGGAGGCGACAGCCCCAGCATTTT
TRBJ2-5 - 16 TRBD2 TRBV9 CASATGTSGRWETQYF TGTGCCAGCGCGACTGGGACTAGCGGGAGGTGGGAGACCCAGTACTTC
TRBJ2-3 - 16 - TRBV5-1 CASSSGWGKLADTQYF TGCGCCAGCAGCTCGGGATGGGGCAAGTTAGCAGATACGCAGTATTTT
TRBJ1-5 - 15 - TRBV2 CASSERGRGNQPQHF TGTGCCAGCAGTGAACGGGGCAGGGGTAATCAGCCCCAGCATTTT
TRBJ2-7 - 13 - TRBV10-3 CAISGAGSYEQYF TGTGCCATCAGTGGCGCGGGCTCCTACGAGCAGTACTTC
TRBJ2-1 - 15 TRBD2 TRBV28 CASTDPGLGGNEQFF TGTGCCAGCACCGATCCGGGACTAGGGGGCAATGAGCAGTTCTTC
TRBJ2-5 - 16 TRBD1 TRBV5-1 CASSLTGQSFQETQYF TGCGCCAGCAGCTTGACGGGACAGAGTTTCCAAGAGACCCAGTACTTC
TRBJ2-7 - 15 TRBD2 TRBV7-8 CASSRGLAGSYEQYF TGTGCCAGCAGCCGAGGACTAGCGGGTTCCTACGAGCAGTACTTC
TRBJ2-1 - 16 - TRBV4-1 CASSYAVGSSYNEQFF TGCGCCAGCAGCTACGCCGTCGGGAGCTCCTACAATGAGCAGTTCTTC
TRBJ1-1 - 16 TRBD1 TRBV14 CASSQGTGGLNTEAFF TGTGCCAGCAGCCAAGGGACAGGGGGGTTGAACACTGAAGCTTTCTTT
TRBJ1-6 - 14 - TRBV4-3 CASSQGGQNSPLHF TGCGCCAGCAGCCAGGGTGGACAGAATTCACCCCTCCACTTT
TRBJ1-1 - 13 TRBD1 TRBV5-1 CASSLGQGLLAFF TGCGCCAGCAGCTTGGGACAGGGTTTGTTGGCTTTCTTT
TRBJ2-2 - 17 TRBD2 TRBV10-1 CASSDYGTSGNTGELFF TGCGCCAGCAGTGACTACGGGACTAGCGGGAACACCGGGGAGCTGTTTTTT
TRBJ2-7 - 15 TRBD2 TRBV5-1 CASSLTSGTTYEQYF TGCGCCAGCAGCTTGACTAGCGGGACGACCTACGAGCAGTACTTC
TRBJ1-2 - 17 - TRBV27 CASSSKPAGPAHYGYTF TGTGCCAGCAGTTCTAAACCGGCTGGGCCGGCGCACTATGGCTACACCTTC
TRBJ2-3 - 18 TRBD2 TRBV18 CASSRSPGTSGSTDTQYF TGTGCCAGCTCTCGCTCACCAGGGACTAGCGGGAGCACAGATACGCAGTATTTT
TRBJ2-1 - 14 - TRBV6-5 CASSYYRGMNEQFF TGTGCCAGCAGTTACTATAGGGGGATGAATGAGCAGTTCTTC
TRBJ2-2 - 15 - TRBV7-2 CASSPDAANTGELFF TGTGCCAGCAGCCCAGATGCCGCGAACACCGGGGAGCTGTTTTTT
TRBJ1-4 - 14 TRBD1 TRBV7-2 CASSYGTGNEKLFF TGTGCCAGCAGCTATGGGACAGGGAATGAAAAACTGTTTTTT
TRBJ2-1 few 16 - TRBV6-6 CASSYSMGSSYNEQFF TGTGCCAGCAGTTACTCGATGGGGAGCTCCTACAATGAGCAGTTCTTC
TRBJ2-3 - 15 - TRBV7-3 CASSLDGEWTDTQYF TGTGCCAGCAGCTTAGATGGGGAATGGACAGATACGCAGTATTTT
TRBJ2-5 - 16 - TRBV27 CASSPRISGSGETQYF TGTGCCAGCAGTCCTCGCATCTCAGGGAGTGGCGAGACCCAGTACTTC
TRBJ2-7 once 14 TRBD2 TRBV5-1 CASSLRDYAYEQYF TGCGCCAGCAGCTTGCGGGACTATGCCTACGAGCAGTACTTC
TRBJ1-3 - 15 - TRBV19 CASSIHGLGGNTIYF TGTGCCAGTAGTATTCACGGCCTGGGTGGAAACACCATATATTTT
TRBJ1-5 - 14 - TRBV6-4 CASSEEFSNQPQHF TGTGCCAGCAGTGAGGAGTTTAGCAATCAGCCCCAGCATTTT
TRBJ2-3 - 13 - TRBV11-3 CASSLSDSDTQYF TGTGCCAGCAGCTTAAGCGATTCAGATACGCAGTATTTT
TRBJ2-1 - 13 - TRBV6-5 CASSYLSGNEQFF TGTGCCAGCAGTTACCTTTCGGGCAATGAGCAGTTCTTC
TRBJ1-6 - 15 - TRBV11-2 CASSLGAGVNSPLHF TGTGCCAGCAGCTTGGGAGCCGGTGTAAATTCACCCCTCCACTTT
TRBJ1-2 - 16 TRBD1 TRBV5-4 CASTRDRRLLESGYTF TGTGCCAGCACAAGGGACAGAAGACTCCTTGAGAGTGGCTACACCTTC
TRBJ1-2 - 13 - TRBV4-1 CASSQMLGYGYTF TGCGCCAGCAGCCAGATGCTGGGGTATGGCTACACCTTC